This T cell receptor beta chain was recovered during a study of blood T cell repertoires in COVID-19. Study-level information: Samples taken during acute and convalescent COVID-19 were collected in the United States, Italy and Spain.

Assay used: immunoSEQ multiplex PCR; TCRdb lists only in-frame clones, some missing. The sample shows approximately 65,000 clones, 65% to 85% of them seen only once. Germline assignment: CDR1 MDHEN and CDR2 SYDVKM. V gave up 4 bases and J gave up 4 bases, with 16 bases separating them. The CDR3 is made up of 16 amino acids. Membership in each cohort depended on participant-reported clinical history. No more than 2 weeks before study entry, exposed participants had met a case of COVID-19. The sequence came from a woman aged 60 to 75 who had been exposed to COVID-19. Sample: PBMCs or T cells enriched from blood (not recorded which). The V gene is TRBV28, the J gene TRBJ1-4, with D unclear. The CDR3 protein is CASSSGLGGSNEKLFF. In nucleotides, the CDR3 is TGTGCCAGCAGTTCCGGTCTAGGAGGGAGTAATGAAAAACTGTTTTTT.